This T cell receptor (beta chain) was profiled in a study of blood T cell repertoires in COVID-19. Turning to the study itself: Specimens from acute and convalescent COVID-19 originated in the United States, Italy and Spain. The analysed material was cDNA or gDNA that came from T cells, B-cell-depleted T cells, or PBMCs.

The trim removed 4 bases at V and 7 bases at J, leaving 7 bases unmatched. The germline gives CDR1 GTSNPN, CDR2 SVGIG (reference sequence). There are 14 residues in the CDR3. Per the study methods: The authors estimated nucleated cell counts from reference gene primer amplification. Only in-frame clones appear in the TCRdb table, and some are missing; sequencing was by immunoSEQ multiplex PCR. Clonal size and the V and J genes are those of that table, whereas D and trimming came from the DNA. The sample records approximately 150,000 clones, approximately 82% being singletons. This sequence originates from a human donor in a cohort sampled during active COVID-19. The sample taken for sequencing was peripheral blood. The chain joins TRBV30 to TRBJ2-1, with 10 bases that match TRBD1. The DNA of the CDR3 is TGTGCCTGGATGTCCGAGGACAGGGGGAATGAGCAGTTCTTC. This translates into CAWMSEDRGNEQFF.